This TCR beta chain was sequenced in a study of OX40 agonist ivuxolimab in advanced cancers. Overall study results and limits: CD8+ T cells were the subset that, on average, had more expanded clones than CD4+.

Clones were read by immunoSEQ multiplex PCR, and TCRdb kept only the in-frame ones, dropping some. The sample consists of roughly 57,000 clones, around 90% of them appearing once. Germline values: CDR1 SGDLS, CDR2 YYNGEE. V gave up 4 bases and J gave up 0 bases, with 15 bases separating them. The CDR3 runs to 16 residues. A word on this clone: What it binds is unknown.

The V and J genes are TRBV9 and TRBJ2-3, with D perhaps matching TRBD1 or TRBD2 (5 bases each). Sequenced here: CD4+ or CD8+ T cells sorted from blood, sampled in a trial of the OX40 agonist ivuxolimab. This clonotype originated in an adult with an advanced solid tumor such as melanoma, head and neck, liver or kidney cancer. The CDR3 loop reads CASSPPGALSTDTQYF. The DNA for the CDR3 is TGTGCCAGCAGCCCACCCGGGGCCCTTAGCACAGATACGCAGTATTTT. Variable domain in full (rest from reference TRBV9 and TRBJ2-3): DSGVTQTPKHLITATGQRVTLRCSPRSGDLSVYWYQQSLDQGLQFLIQYYNGEERAKGNILERFSAQQFPDLHSELNLSSLELGDSALYFCASSPPGALSTDTQYFGPGTRLTVL.